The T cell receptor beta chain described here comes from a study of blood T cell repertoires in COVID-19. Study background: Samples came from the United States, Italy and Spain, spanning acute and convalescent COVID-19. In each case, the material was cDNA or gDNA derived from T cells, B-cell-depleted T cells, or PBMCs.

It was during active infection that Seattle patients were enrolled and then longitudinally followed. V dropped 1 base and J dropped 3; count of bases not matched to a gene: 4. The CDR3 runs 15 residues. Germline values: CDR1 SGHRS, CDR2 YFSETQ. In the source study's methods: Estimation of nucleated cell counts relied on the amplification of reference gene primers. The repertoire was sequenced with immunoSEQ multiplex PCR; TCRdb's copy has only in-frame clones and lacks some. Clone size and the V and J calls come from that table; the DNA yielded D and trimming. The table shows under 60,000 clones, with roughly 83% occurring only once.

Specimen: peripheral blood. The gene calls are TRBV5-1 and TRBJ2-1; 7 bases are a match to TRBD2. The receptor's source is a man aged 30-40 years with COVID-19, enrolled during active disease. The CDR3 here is CASSLPRDYYNEQFF. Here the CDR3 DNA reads TGCGCCAGCAGCTTGCCGAGGGACTACTACAATGAGCAGTTCTTC.